The 21 T cell receptor beta chains presented below share a single source sample, sequenced in a study of human T cells and chemical hapten exposure. Sample time point: patch test 1, 2 weeks after DPC sensitization. Treatment given: therapeutic diphenylcyclopropenone sensitization with weekly scalp DPC. TCRdb used MiXCR to reprocess the RACE reads, holding one entry per CDR3 protein. The sample carries around 71,000 distinct CDR3 sequences, 9.8% recorded once. Sequencing was performed on whole blood, taken in connection with sensitization to the hapten diphenylcyclopropenone (DPC). Every receptor here comes from a woman aged 40 to 55 with alopecia areata. Some clones in this sample may be carry-over from other donors' samples.

Ten or more counts support this clonotype. The chain links TRBV30 to TRBJ1-5, with D maybe TRBD1 (5 bases). This CDR3 has 11 residues. The germline CDR1 and CDR2 sequences are GTSNPN and SVGIG (reference sequence). Trimming took off 3 bases at V and 9 bases at J, with 9 bases between the two ends. CDR3 protein: CAWRDTGPQHF. The CDR3, as DNA: TGTGCCTGGAGGGACACGGGGCCCCAGCATTTT.

This clonotype has ten or more counts. The chain links TRBV5-1 to TRBJ1-1; a possible D gene is TRBD1 (5 bases). The CDR3 covers 13 residues. V lost 4 bases, J lost 5 bases, and 12 bases lay in between. CDR1 is SGHRS, CDR2 YFSETQ, per germline. CDR3 DNA sequence: TGCGCCAGCAGCCTGTGGGGGAATACTGAAGCTTTCTTT. Its translation: CASSLWGNTEAFF.

V gene TRBV6-2 or TRBV6-3 combines with J gene TRBJ2-3; 7 bases line up with TRBD1. The CDR3 spans 13 residues. CDR1 is MNHEY and CDR2 is SVGEGT in the germline V gene. The V and J ends lost 5 bases and 4 bases, in that order; junction bases with no gene match: 3. In nucleotides, the CDR3 is TGTGCCAGCAGTGGACAGGTTCCAGATACGCAGTATTTT. Residues: CASSGQVPDTQYF.

This clonotype was seen at least ten times. The chain carries TRBV21-1 and TRBJ2-7; the D call of TRBD2 is as the table states it, not checked on the DNA. TRBV21-1 is labeled a pseudogene. The CDR3 consists of 18 residues. CDR3 DNA: TGTGCCAGCAGCAAAGGATGGGGACTAGCGGGGGCCCCCTACGAGCAGTACTTC. Its protein is CASSKGWGLAGAPYEQYF.

The table lists this clonotype with many counts. J is TRBJ2-5 and V is TRBV12-3 or TRBV12-4; D uncertain. The ends were cut back, 3 bases at V and 2 bases at J, with 4 bases in the middle. The CDR3 loop spans 12 amino acids. The CDR3 protein is CASSLRQETQYF. CDR3 in DNA: TGTGCCAGCAGTTTGAGACAAGAGACCCAGTACTTC.

This clonotype was detected many times. V usage is TRBV29-1 and J usage is TRBJ2-5; 10 bases fit TRBD1. V shed 7 bases, J shed 5 bases, and the junction held 10 bases outside the gene matches. The CDR3 runs to 14 residues. Germline lookup yields CDR1 SQVTM and CDR2 ANQGSEA. The CDR3 sequence is CSARDRGRFETQYF. The CDR3 bases are TGCAGCGCCCGGGACAGGGGTAGATTTGAGACCCAGTACTTC.

This clonotype was recorded many times. The rearrangement uses TRBV10-3 and TRBJ2-7; 7 bases are a match to TRBD1. This CDR3 contains 14 residues. V shed 2 bases and J 1 base; nucleotides not matched to a gene: 2. Germline V CDR1 and CDR2: ENHRY, SYGVKD. The CDR3 sequence is CAISEGTVSYEQYF. CDR3 DNA sequence: TGTGCCATCAGTGAGGGGACAGTATCCTACGAGCAGTACTTC.

This clonotype was recorded at least ten times. The chain recombines TRBV5-8 with TRBJ2-5, with a weak D call TRBD1 (6 bases). The V gene lost 5 bases and the J gene lost 4 bases, with 15 bases spanning the gap. The V gene's germline CDR1 is SGHTS and CDR2 YDEGEE. The CDR3 sequence is 14 residues long. The CDR3 is CASSQTTGGETQYF. CDR3 DNA: TGTGCCAGCAGTCAAACGACAGGAGGAGAGACCCAGTACTTC.

The gene calls are TRBV19 and TRBJ2-1, with TRBD2 matching 14 bases. With V trimmed by 8 bases and J by 2 bases, 2 bases remained unmatched. Per germline, CDR1 LNHDA and CDR2 SQIVND (reference sequence). This CDR3 has 15 amino acids. DNA of the CDR3: TGTGCCAGTGGGACTAGCGGGGGCCCCTACAATGAGCAGTTCTTC. Protein: CASGTSGGPYNEQFF.

This clonotype has ten or more counts. The CDR3 protein is CSASLSGGFETQYF. CDR3 nucleotides: TGCAGTGCTAGCTTGAGCGGGGGGTTCGAGACCCAGTACTTC. The chain joins TRBV20-1 to TRBJ2-5; 9 nucleotides match TRBD2. V was pared by 3 bases and J by 5 bases, with 7 bases of the junction left unmatched. Per germline, CDR1 DFQATT and CDR2 SNEGSKA (reference sequence). CDR3 length equals 14 residues.

The sample holds many counts of this clonotype. The V call is TRBV29-1, the J call TRBJ1-2; 10 bases match TRBD1. Germline V gene data show CDR1 as SQVTM and CDR2 as ANQGSEA. CDR3 size: 12 residues. Trimming at V came to 8 bases and at J to 7 bases, leaving 7 bases not matched to a gene. CDR3 in DNA: TGCAGCACTAGACAGGGGGCAGGTGGCTACACCTTC. This translates into CSTRQGAGGYTF.

The table lists this clonotype with many counts. The chain joins TRBV2 to TRBJ1-5, with D perhaps matching TRBD1 (6 bases). CDR1 is SNHLY and CDR2 is FYNNEI in the germline V gene. Trimming cost V 6 bases and J 2 bases, with 17 bases left between them. The CDR3 runs 16 residues. The CDR3 nucleotides read TGTGCCAGCAGGGAATATTACAGGGATCGCAATCAGCCCCAGCATTTT. Translation gives CASREYYRDRNQPQHF.

This clonotype has more than one count but fewer than ten. The chain combines TRBV4-1 with TRBJ2-7, with D possibly called TRBD1 or TRBD2 (5 bases each). The CDR3 consists of 18 residues. V lost 1 base and J 5 bases, leaving 24 bases between the germline ends. The germline gives CDR1 MGHRA, CDR2 YSYEKL. CDR3 coding DNA: TGCGCCAGCAGCCAAGGGGGACCAGGAAGCCCTTGGGCCGACGAGCAGTACTTC. It yields the protein CASSQGGPGSPWADEQYF.

This clonotype has ten or more counts. CDR3 DNA sequence: TGCAGCTTTACTAGCGGTTACCAAGAGACCCAGTACTTC. Translating gives CSFTSGYQETQYF. The chain recombines TRBV29-1 with TRBJ2-5, with TRBD2 identical over 8 bases. The CDR3 has 13 amino acids. CDR1 is SQVTM, CDR2 ANQGSEA, per germline. V dropped 8 bases and J dropped 0; count of bases not matched to a gene: 5.

This clonotype came up a few times. The genes are TRBV11-2 and TRBJ2-1; 8 nucleotides match TRBD1. This CDR3 is 16 amino acids long. Germline CDR1 SGHAT, CDR2 FQNNGV. The V segment lost 1 base and the J segment 8 bases; nucleotides outside the gene matches: 10. The CDR3 loop reads CASSLVADRDIDEQFF. DNA for the CDR3: TGTGCCAGCAGCTTAGTTGCGGACAGGGATATAGATGAGCAGTTCTTC. The whole variable domain, remainder taken from reference TRBV11-2 and TRBJ2-1, is EAGVAQSPRYKIIEKRQSVAFWCNPISGHATLYWYQQILGQGPKLLIQFQNNGVVDDSQLPKDRFSAERLKGVDSTLKIQPAKLEDSAVYLCASSLVADRDIDEQFFGPGTRLTVL.

This clonotype was counted between two and nine times. The genes are TRBV7-9 and TRBJ1-1; no clear D gene. This CDR3 is 13 amino acids long. The germline V gene has CDR1 SEHNR and CDR2 FQNEAQ (reference sequence). The V gene lost 1 base and the J gene lost 6 bases, with 9 bases spanning the gap. The CDR3 loop reads CASSLVRNPEAFF. The CDR3 region has the DNA TGTGCCAGCAGCTTAGTGCGAAACCCTGAAGCTTTCTTT.

This clonotype was counted many times. The rearrangement joins TRBV5-5 to TRBJ1-2; D unresolved. This CDR3 comprises 16 residues. Germline values: CDR1 SGHKS, CDR2 YYEKEE (reference sequence). Between the trimmed V and J ends, which lost 0 bases and 0 bases, there was a span of 12 bases. The CDR3 DNA reads as TGTGCCAGCAGCTTGGGAGGCAGGCCCGCTAACTATGGCTACACCTTC. This encodes CASSLGGRPANYGYTF.

This clonotype showed up many times. The chain carries TRBV7-6 and TRBJ2-3; the D is unclear. The CDR3 has 15 residues. CDR1 SGHVS and CDR2 FNYEAQ come from the germline V gene. V was shortened by 2 bases and J by 0 bases, with 9 bases between the two germline ends. The CDR3 region is CASSLSRISTDTQYF. In nucleotides, the CDR3 is TGTGCCAGCAGCTTATCAAGGATAAGCACAGATACGCAGTATTTT.

In this sample, this clonotype turned up many times. This sequence joins TRBV20-1 and TRBJ1-1; perhaps TRBD1 as D (5 bases). The CDR3 consists of 14 residues. V lost 3 bases to trimming and J lost 2 bases, with 13 bases between them. Germline V CDR1 and CDR2: DFQATT, SNEGSKA (reference sequence). The CDR3 DNA reads as TGCAGTGCTAGTACTCCGACAGTCAACACTGAAGCTTTCTTT. It is translated as CSASTPTVNTEAFF.

This clonotype was seen ten or more times. The rearrangement links TRBV7-2 to TRBJ2-5; 12 nucleotides line up with TRBD2. The germline gives CDR1 SGHTA, CDR2 FQGNSA. V shed 5 bases, J shed 7 bases, and the junction held 11 bases outside the gene matches. The CDR3 extends over 16 amino acids. The CDR3 reads CASSPTSGGFGRTQYF. CDR3 sequence (DNA): TGTGCCAGCAGCCCTACTAGCGGGGGGTTCGGAAGGACCCAGTACTTC.

The rearrangement joins TRBV6-2 or TRBV6-3 to TRBJ2-1, with D hard to call. CDR1 and CDR2 (germline): MNHEY, SVGEGT. Trimming took off 0 bases at V and 12 bases at J, with 15 bases between the two ends. This CDR3 spans 14 amino acids. This CDR3 reads CASSYSNVPGGQFF. The CDR3 coding sequence is TGTGCCAGCAGTTACTCGAACGTCCCCGGTGGGCAGTTCTTC.